This T cell receptor beta chain derives from a study of blood T cells in healthy people across ages. Study summary: Template-switching capture recovered about one barcoded beta molecule per two T cells.

Sample-barcoded 5' priming and a J-beta primer mix drove a second PCR of roughly 7 to 11 cycles. From the 5' RACE reads, TCRdb called clonotypes with MiXCR, one entry per CDR3 protein. The sample carries around 1,900,000 distinct CDR3 sequences, roughly two fifths recorded once. V gave up 5 bases and J gave up 0 bases, with 11 bases separating them. Germline CDR1 and CDR2: MNHNY and SVGAGI (reference sequence). The CDR3 totals 15 residues. This clonotype was observed a handful of times. This TCR was recovered from a human donor in good health. The chain employs TRBV6-6 and TRBJ2-4; perhaps D is TRBD1 or TRBD2 (5 bases each). Material for sequencing was blood. CDR3 residues: CASSQGTLAKNIQYF. The CDR3 DNA reads as TGTGCCAGCAGTCAAGGGACGCTAGCCAAAAACATTCAGTACTTC.